This TCR beta chain came from a study of human T cells and chemical hapten exposure. In the study overall: Throughout a study of about 6 months, patients underwent weekly scalp administration of diphenylcyclopropenone doses.

This sample's time point: patch test 2, 6 weeks after DPC sensitization. Specified treatment: therapeutic diphenylcyclopropenone sensitization with weekly scalp DPC. Broader study findings: TCRs above 1 in 1000 frequency stayed constant with DPC sensitization. A positive correlation with patch test score was shown by PT1 expanded TCR counts.

A single record per CDR3 protein comes from TCRdb applying MiXCR to the RACE reads. The data show about 69,000 distinct CDR3 sequences, 10% seen once. The CDR3 has 13 residues. V was trimmed by 1 base and J by 1 base, leaving 4 bases between them. Germline V gene sequence: CDR1 SGHTA, CDR2 FQGNSA. This clonotype was counted many times. The antigen remains unidentified. The sample was whole blood, taken in connection with sensitization to the hapten diphenylcyclopropenone (DPC). The chain is built from TRBV7-2 and TRBJ1-1, with no clear D. The receptor's source is a woman between 45 and 65 years old with alopecia areata. Some clones in this sample may be carry-over from other donors' samples. CDR3 in DNA: TGTGCCAGCAGCTTAGAGGGGAACACTGAAGCTTTCTTT. This translates into CASSLEGNTEAFF.